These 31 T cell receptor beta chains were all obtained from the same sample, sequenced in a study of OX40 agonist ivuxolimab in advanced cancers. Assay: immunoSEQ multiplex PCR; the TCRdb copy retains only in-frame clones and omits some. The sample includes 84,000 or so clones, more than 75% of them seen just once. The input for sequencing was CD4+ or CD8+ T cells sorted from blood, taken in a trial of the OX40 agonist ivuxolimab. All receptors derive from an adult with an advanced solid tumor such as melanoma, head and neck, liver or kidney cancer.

Here the CDR3 reads CASSLWTRETQYF. CDR3 sequence (DNA): TGTGCCAGCAGCTTATGGACCAGGGAGACCCAGTACTTC. The chain is built from TRBV5-6 and TRBJ2-5, with no clear D. The germline V gene has CDR1 SGHDT and CDR2 YYEEEE. The CDR3 runs 13 residues. The V end lost 2 bases, the J end lost 5 bases, and 10 bases lay between the germline ends. Supplemented by reference TRBV5-6 and TRBJ2-5, the full variable domain reads DAGVTQSPTHLIKTRGQQVTLRCSPKSGHDTVSWYQQALGQGPQFIFQYYEEEERQRGNFPDRFSGHQFPNYSSELNVNALLLGDSALYLCASSLWTRETQYFGPGTRLLVL.

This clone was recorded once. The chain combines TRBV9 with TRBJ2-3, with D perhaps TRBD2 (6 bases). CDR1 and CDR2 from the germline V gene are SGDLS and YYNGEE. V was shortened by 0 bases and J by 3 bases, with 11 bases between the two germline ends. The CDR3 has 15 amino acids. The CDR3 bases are TGTGCCAGCAGCGTAGGGGCAGGGAGGACAGATACGCAGTATTTT. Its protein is CASSVGAGRTDTQYF.

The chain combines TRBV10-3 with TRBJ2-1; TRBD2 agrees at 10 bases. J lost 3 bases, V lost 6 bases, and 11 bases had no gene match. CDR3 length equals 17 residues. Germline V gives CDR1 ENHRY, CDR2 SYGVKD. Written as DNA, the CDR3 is TGTGCCATCAGGGGTAGCGGGGGGTCCCCCCACTACAATGAGCAGTTCTTC. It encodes CAIRGSGGSPHYNEQFF.

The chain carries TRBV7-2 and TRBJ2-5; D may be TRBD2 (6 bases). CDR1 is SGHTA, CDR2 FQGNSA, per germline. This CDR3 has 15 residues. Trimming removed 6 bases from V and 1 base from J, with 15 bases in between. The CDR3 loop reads CASRLAGTLQETQYF. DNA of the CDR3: TGTGCCAGCAGGCTGGCGGGGACCCTCCAAGAGACCCAGTACTTC.

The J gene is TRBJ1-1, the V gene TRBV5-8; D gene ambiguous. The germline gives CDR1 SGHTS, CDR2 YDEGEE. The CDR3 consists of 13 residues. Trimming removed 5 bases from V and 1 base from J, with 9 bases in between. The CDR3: CASRGEGNTEAFF. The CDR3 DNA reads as TGTGCCAGCAGGGGCGAAGGGAACACTGAAGCTTTCTTT.

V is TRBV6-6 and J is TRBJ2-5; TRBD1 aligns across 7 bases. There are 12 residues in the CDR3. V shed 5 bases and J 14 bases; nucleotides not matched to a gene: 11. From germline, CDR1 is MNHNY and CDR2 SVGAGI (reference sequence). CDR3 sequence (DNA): TGTGCCAGCAGTCAACCGGGACAGCCTGAATACTTC. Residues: CASSQPGQPEYF.

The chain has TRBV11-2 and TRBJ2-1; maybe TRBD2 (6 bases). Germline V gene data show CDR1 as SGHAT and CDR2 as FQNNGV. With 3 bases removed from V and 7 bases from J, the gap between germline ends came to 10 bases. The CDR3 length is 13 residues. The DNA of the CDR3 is TGTGCCAGCAGCTTGGCTAGCGAGAATGAGCAGTTCTTC. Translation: CASSLASENEQFF.

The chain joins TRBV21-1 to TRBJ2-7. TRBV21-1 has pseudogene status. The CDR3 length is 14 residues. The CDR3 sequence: CASSKMANRYEQYV. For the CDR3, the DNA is TGTGCCAGCAGCAAAATGGCGAACCGCTACGAGCAGTACGTC.

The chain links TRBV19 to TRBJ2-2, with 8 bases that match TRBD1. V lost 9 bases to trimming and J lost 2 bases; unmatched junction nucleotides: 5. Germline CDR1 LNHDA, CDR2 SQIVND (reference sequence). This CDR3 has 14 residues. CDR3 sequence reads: CASSTGDNTGELFF. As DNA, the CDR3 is TGTGCCAGCTCGACAGGGGATAACACCGGGGAGCTGTTTTTT.

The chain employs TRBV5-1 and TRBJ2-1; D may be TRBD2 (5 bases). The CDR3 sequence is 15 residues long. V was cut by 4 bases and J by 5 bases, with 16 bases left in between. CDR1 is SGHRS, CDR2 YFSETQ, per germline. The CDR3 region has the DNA TGCGCCAGCAGCCCGCGCGTCACTAGTAACAATGAGCAGTTCTTC. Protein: CASSPRVTSNNEQFF.

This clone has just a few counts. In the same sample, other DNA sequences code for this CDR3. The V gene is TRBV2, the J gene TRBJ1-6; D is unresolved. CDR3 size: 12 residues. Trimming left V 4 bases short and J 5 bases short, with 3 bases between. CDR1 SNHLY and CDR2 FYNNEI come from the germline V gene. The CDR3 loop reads CASSGNNSPLHF. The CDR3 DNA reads TGTGCCAGCAGTGGTAATAATTCACCCCTCCACTTT.

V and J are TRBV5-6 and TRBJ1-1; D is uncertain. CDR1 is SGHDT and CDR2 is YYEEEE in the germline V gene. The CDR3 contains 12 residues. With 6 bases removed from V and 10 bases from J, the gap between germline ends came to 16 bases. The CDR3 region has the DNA TGTGCCAGCATGGTTTGGGGAGGATTAGCTTTCTTT. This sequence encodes CASMVWGGLAFF.

The CDR3 DNA reads TGTGCCAGCATGCAACGTGGGTCCTACGAGCAGTACGTC. The encoded protein is CASMQRGSYEQYV. The chain carries TRBV2 and TRBJ2-7; D ambiguous. With 7 bases removed from V and 1 base from J, the gap between germline ends came to 11 bases. Germline V gene lookup returns CDR1 SNHLY and CDR2 FYNNEI. This CDR3 has 13 amino acids.

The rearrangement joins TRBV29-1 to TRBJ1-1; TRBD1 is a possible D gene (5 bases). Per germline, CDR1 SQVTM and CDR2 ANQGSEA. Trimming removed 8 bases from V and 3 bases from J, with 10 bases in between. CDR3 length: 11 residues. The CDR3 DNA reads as TGCAGCTTCGGAGGGGACACTGAAGCTTTCTTT. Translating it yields CSFGGDTEAFF.

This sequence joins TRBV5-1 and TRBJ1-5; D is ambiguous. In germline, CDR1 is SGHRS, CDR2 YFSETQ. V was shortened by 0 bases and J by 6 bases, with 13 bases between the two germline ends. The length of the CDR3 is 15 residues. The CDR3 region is CASSLGPGSLQPQHF. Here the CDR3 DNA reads TGCGCCAGCAGCTTGGGACCGGGAAGTCTTCAGCCCCAGCATTTT.

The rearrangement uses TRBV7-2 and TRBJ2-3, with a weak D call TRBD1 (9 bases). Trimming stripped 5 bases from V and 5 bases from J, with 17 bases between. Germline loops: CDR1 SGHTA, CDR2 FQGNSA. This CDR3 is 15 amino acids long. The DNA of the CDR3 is TGTGCCAGCAGCCGGGACAGGGCGGGAGGAGATACGCAGTATTTT. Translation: CASSRDRAGGDTQYF. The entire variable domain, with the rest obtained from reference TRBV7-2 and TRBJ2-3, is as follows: GAGVSQSPSNKVTEKGKDVELRCDPISGHTALYWYRQSLGQGLEFLIYFQGNSAPDKSGLPSDRFSAERTGGSVSTLTIQRTQQEDSAVYLCASSRDRAGGDTQYFGPGTRLTVL.

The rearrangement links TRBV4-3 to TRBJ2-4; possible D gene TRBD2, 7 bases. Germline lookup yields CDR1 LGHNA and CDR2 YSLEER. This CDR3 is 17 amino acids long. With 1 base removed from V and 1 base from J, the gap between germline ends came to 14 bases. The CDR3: CASSQVGGGTAKNIQYF. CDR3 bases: TGCGCCAGCAGCCAAGTTGGGGGGGGCACGGCCAAAAACATTCAGTACTTC.

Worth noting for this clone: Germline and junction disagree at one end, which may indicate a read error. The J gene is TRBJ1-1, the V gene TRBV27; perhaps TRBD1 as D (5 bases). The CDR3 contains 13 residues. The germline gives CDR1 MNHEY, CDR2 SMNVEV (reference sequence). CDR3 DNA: TGTGCCAGCAGTTTACGGGGCAACAATGAAGCTTTCTTT. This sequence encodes CASSLRGNNEAFF.

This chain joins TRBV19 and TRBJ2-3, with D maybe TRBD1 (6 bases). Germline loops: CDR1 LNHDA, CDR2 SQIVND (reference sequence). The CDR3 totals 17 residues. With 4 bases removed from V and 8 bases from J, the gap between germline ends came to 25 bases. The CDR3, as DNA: TGTGCCAGTAGTAAGGGACAAAAGCCAGGGGCAGGTGGTACGCAGTATTTT. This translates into CASSKGQKPGAGGTQYF.

CDR3: CAYAGGPSTDTQYF. DNA of the CDR3: TGTGCCTACGCGGGGGGACCTAGCACAGATACGCAGTATTTT. The chain joins TRBV28 to TRBJ2-3, with 8 bases fitting TRBD2. Germline V gene sequence: CDR1 MDHEN, CDR2 SYDVKM. V shed 11 bases, J shed 0 bases, and the junction held 7 bases outside the gene matches. This CDR3 has 14 amino acids.

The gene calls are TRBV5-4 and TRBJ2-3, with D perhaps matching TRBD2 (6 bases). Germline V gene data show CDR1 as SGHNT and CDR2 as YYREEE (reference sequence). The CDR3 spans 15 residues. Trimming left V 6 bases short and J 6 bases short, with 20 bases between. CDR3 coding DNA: TGTGCCAGCACCCCAGGCGGCGGGGAGACGGATACGCAGTATTTT. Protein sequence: CASTPGGGETDTQYF.

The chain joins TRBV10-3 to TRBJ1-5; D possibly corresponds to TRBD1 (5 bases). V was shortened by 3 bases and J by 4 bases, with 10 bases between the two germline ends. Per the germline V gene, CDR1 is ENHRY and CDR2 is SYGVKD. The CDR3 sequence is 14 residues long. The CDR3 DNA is TGTGCCATCAGTGAAGGGGTGGCGAATCAGCCCCAGCATTTT. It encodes CAISEGVANQPQHF.

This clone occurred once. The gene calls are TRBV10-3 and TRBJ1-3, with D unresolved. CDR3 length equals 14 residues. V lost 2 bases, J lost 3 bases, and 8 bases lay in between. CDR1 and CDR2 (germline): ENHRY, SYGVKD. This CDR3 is CAISEGDYGNTIYF. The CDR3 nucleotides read TGTGCCATCAGTGAGGGGGATTATGGAAACACCATATATTTT.

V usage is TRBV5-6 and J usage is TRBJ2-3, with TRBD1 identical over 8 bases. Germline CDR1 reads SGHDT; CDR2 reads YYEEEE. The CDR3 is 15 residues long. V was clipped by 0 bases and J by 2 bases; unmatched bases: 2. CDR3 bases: TGTGCCAGCAGCTTGGGACAGGGGTCCACAGATACGCAGTATTTT. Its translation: CASSLGQGSTDTQYF.

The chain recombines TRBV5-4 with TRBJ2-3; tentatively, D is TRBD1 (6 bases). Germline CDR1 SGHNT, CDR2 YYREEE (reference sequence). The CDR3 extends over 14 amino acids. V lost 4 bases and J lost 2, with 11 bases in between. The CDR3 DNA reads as TGTGCCAGCAGCGGGACACATACCACAGATACGCAGTATTTT. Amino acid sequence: CASSGTHTTDTQYF.

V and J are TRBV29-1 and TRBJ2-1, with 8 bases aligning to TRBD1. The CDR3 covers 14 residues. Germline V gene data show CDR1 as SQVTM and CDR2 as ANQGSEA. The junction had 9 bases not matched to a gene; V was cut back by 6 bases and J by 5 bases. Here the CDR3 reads CSVRDRGFDNEQFF. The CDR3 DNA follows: TGCAGCGTCCGCGACAGGGGTTTCGACAATGAGCAGTTCTTC.

The CDR3 region has the DNA TGTGCCAGCAGTGTTCAGGGACAGGCCAACACTGAAGCTTTCTTT. Its translation: CASSVQGQANTEAFF. The chain has TRBV6-1 and TRBJ1-1; 8 bases match TRBD1. Germline V gene data show CDR1 as MNHNS and CDR2 as SASEGT. The CDR3 is made up of 15 amino acids. Unmatched junction bases numbered 6, after V lost 4 bases and J lost 2 bases.

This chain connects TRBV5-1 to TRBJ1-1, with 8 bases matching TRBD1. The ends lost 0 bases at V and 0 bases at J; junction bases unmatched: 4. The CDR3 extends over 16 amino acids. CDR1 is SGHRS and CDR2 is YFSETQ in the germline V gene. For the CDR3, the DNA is TGCGCCAGCAGCTTGGGACAGGGGTCCGTGAACACTGAAGCTTTCTTT. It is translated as CASSLGQGSVNTEAFF.

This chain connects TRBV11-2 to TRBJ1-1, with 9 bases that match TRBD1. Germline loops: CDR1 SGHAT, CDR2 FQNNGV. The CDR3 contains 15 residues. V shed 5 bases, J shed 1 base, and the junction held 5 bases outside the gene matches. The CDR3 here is CASSLTGQGNTEAFF. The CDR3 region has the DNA TGTGCCAGCAGCCTTACGGGACAGGGGAACACTGAAGCTTTCTTT.

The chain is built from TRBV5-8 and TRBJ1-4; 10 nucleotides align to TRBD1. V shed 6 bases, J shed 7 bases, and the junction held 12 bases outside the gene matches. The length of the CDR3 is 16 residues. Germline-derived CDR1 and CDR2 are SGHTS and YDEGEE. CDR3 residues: CASTPIPGTGVEKLFF. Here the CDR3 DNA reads TGTGCCAGCACCCCTATCCCTGGGACAGGGGTTGAAAAACTGTTTTTT.

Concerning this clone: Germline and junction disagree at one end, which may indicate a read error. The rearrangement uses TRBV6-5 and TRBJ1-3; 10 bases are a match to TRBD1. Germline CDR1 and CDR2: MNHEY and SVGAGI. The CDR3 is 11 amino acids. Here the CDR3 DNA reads TGCGTGACAGGGGGCCCGAACACCATATATTTT. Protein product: CVTGGPNTIYF.